This T cell receptor (beta chain) is drawn from a study of sequential checkpoint blockade in melanoma. For the study at large: Randomization was 1:1 between first-line nivolumab→ipilimumab and ipilimumab→nivolumab.

Treatment in this sample: randomized to nivolumab then ipilimumab (arm A) or the reverse (arm B). From thawed PBMCs, live CD3+CD8+ cells negative for CD19 and CD56 were sorted. The assay was immunoSEQ multiplex PCR, and TCRdb's table has in-frame clones only and misses some. The repertoire includes 8,400 or so clones, 75% of them detected once, and around 18% sits in the top ten. CDR3 size: 16 residues. The V gene lost 5 bases and the J gene lost 3 bases, with 19 bases spanning the gap. Germline V gene data show CDR1 as SGHTA and CDR2 as FQGNSA. This rearrangement joins TRBV7-2 to TRBJ1-2, with D unclear. Sequences were derived from CD8+ T cells sorted from blood (inferred from file names), sampled from a patient given nivolumab and ipilimumab in sequence. This receptor was identified in a human donor with melanoma. CDR3 DNA sequence: TGTGCCAGCAGCCCCGGTGGTCCGGTCCTCTACTATGGCTACACCTTC. Translating gives CASSPGGPVLYYGYTF.